Sequencing of this TCR beta chain was carried out in a study of cytomegalovirus exposure and HLA in healthy donors. PCR was performed using 60 Vbeta and 13 Jbeta primers. TCRdb's copy holds only in-frame clones and misses some; the assay was immunoSEQ multiplex PCR. The profile shows 100,000 to 150,000 clones, just under 80% of them singletons. Germline values: CDR1 SGHRS, CDR2 YFSETQ. J gave up 2 bases and V 4 bases, and 11 bases lay outside the gene matches. The CDR3 is 16 amino acids. Worth noting for this clone: What it recognizes is unknown.

Notes on the study in general: According to reports, the classifier identified cytomegalovirus status with high specificity and sensitivity.

The TCR comes from a man aged 30-40 years in good health and CMV-seronegative. This chain connects TRBV5-1 to TRBJ1-2; TRBD1 matches at 7 bases. Material: PBMCs. CDR3: CASSHSTGTSNYGYTF. CDR3 DNA sequence: TGCGCCAGCAGCCATTCGACAGGGACGTCGAACTATGGCTACACCTTC.